The 27 T cell receptor beta chains reported below all come from one sample, sequenced in a study of HIV-infected patients and healthy controls. cDNA was made from around 0.5 ug RNA using alpha and beta constant primers. Separate chain-specific third strand synthesis with multiplexing indices produced the alpha and beta libraries. TCRdb re-called the 5' RACE reads through MiXCR, storing one row per CDR3 protein. The table lists roughly 10,000 distinct CDR3 sequences, about 7.3% of them singletons. The repertoire came from unfractionated whole blood and reflected all unsorted peripheral T cells. The sequencing used blood, collected before antiretroviral therapy. All receptors come from an adult with HIV infection. The donor label of this sample is uncertain.

This clonotype was recorded many times. The CDR3 here is CASSFGAGGTDTQYF. In nucleotides, the CDR3 is TGTGCCAGCAGCTTTGGAGCAGGGGGCACAGATACGCAGTATTTT. The chain is built from TRBV7-9 and TRBJ2-3; possible D gene TRBD1, 6 bases. Trimming took off 3 bases at V and 1 base at J, with 11 bases between the two ends. The CDR3 consists of 15 residues. Germline V lookup: CDR1 SEHNR, CDR2 FQNEAQ (reference sequence).

Ten or more counts support this clonotype. The chain uses TRBV7-2 and TRBJ2-1; tentative D call: TRBD1 (6 bases). This CDR3 contains 14 residues. The germline V and J ends were trimmed by 1 base and 8 bases, with 12 bases remaining between them. Germline V gene sequence: CDR1 SGHTA, CDR2 FQGNSA. The CDR3 loop is CASSLGTVSHEQFF. CDR3 DNA sequence: TGTGCCAGCAGCTTAGGGACAGTCAGCCATGAGCAGTTCTTC.

This clonotype has at least ten counts. The V call is TRBV28, the J call TRBJ2-1; no clear D gene. Per the germline V gene, CDR1 is MDHEN and CDR2 is SYDVKM. The CDR3 has 12 residues. V was pared by 4 bases and J by 9 bases, with 10 bases between. For the CDR3, the DNA is TGTGCCAGCAGTTCCCACCCCCCTGAGCAGTTCTTC. It codes for CASSSHPPEQFF.

This clonotype was observed at least ten times. The chain employs TRBV20-1 and TRBJ2-2, with D maybe TRBD2 (7 bases). Germline CDR1 DFQATT, CDR2 SNEGSKA (reference sequence). The ends were cut back, 6 bases at V and 0 bases at J, with 14 bases in the middle. This CDR3 has 15 amino acids. The CDR3 DNA sequence: TGCAGTGCAACCCGGGGGGCCGCGAACACCGGGGAGCTGTTTTTT. It is translated as CSATRGAANTGELFF.

Many counts were recorded for this clonotype. The gene calls are TRBV5-6 and TRBJ1-2, with no clear D. The germline gives CDR1 SGHDT, CDR2 YYEEEE. This CDR3 region has 13 residues. V was trimmed by 1 base and J by 5 bases, leaving 9 bases between them. CDR3 sequence (DNA): TGTGCCAGCAGCTTGAACCCCAGTTATGGCTACACCTTC. Translation gives CASSLNPSYGYTF.

The genes are TRBV24-1 and TRBJ1-5, with 8 bases identical to TRBD1. This CDR3 has 12 amino acids. CDR1 is KGHDR and CDR2 is SFDVKD in the germline V gene. The V and J ends lost 9 bases and 5 bases, in that order; junction bases with no gene match: 2. This chain's CDR3 is CATGQGDQPQHF. The CDR3 DNA is TGTGCCACCGGACAGGGTGATCAGCCCCAGCATTTT.

This clonotype was counted between two and nine times. The chain employs TRBV10-3 and TRBJ2-7; 9 nucleotides line up with TRBD1. Germline V gives CDR1 ENHRY, CDR2 SYGVKD. The junction had 16 bases not matched to a gene; V was cut back by 8 bases and J by 5 bases. This CDR3 is built from 16 residues. This CDR3 is CAIGRKGGQGSNEQYF. The CDR3 nucleotides read TGTGCCATCGGGAGGAAGGGGGGACAGGGCTCTAACGAGCAGTACTTC.

The sample holds many counts of this clonotype. The chain carries TRBV7-2 and TRBJ2-7; 16 bases fit TRBD2. The length of the CDR3 is 16 residues. Unmatched junction bases numbered 7, after V lost 6 bases and J lost 5 bases. Germline V gene data show CDR1 as SGHTA and CDR2 as FQGNSA. This CDR3 is CASRGLAGGPFHEQYF. In DNA form, the CDR3 reads TGTGCCAGCAGGGGACTAGCGGGGGGGCCGTTCCACGAGCAGTACTTC.

The sample holds many counts of this clonotype. The V and J genes are TRBV3-1 and TRBJ1-1; D not certain. This CDR3 spans 14 amino acids. Germline V lookup: CDR1 LGHDT, CDR2 YNNKEL (reference sequence). Trimming shortened V by 1 base and J by 1 base, and 7 bases separated the two germline ends. CDR3: CASSQVPKNTEAFF. CDR3 nucleotide sequence: TGTGCCAGCAGCCAAGTCCCCAAGAACACTGAAGCTTTCTTT.

Concerning this clonotype itself: A much larger clone lies a single base off, so this may be a read error. V is TRBV27 and J is TRBJ2-3; tentative D call: TRBD2 (5 bases). Germline values: CDR1 MNHEY, CDR2 SMNVEV (reference sequence). V was cut by 6 bases and J by 5 bases, with 12 bases left in between. The CDR3 consists of 13 residues. The CDR3 is CASRPPGIDTQYF. CDR3 bases: TGTGCCAGCAGGCCCCCGGGGATAGATACGCAGTATTTT.

The sample holds many counts of this clonotype. This chain uses TRBV18 with TRBJ2-3, with 8 bases lining up with TRBD1. The CDR3 is made up of 16 amino acids. The germline CDR1 and CDR2 sequences are KGHSH and LQKENI. J lost 5 bases, V lost 4 bases, and 11 bases had no gene match. This chain's CDR3 is CASSQGQVRRGDTQYF. CDR3 in DNA: TGTGCCAGCTCACAGGGACAGGTCCGGCGCGGAGATACGCAGTATTTT.

This clonotype was found many times. The chain employs TRBV18 and TRBJ2-3; D is ambiguous. The V gene's germline CDR1 is KGHSH and CDR2 LQKENI. CDR3 length equals 15 residues. Between the trimmed V and J ends, which lost 3 bases and 0 bases, there was a span of 10 bases. CDR3 amino acids: CASSPKPPSTDTQYF. DNA of the CDR3: TGTGCCAGCTCACCGAAACCTCCTAGCACAGATACGCAGTATTTT. The variable domain in full, with the rest retrieved from reference TRBV18 and TRBJ2-3, is NAGVMQNPRHLVRRRGQEARLRCSPMKGHSHVYWYRQLPEEGLKFMVYLQKENIIDESGMPKERFSAEFPKEGPSILRIQQVVRGDSAAYFCASSPKPPSTDTQYFGPGTRLTVL.

This clonotype has a count of ten or more. This chain joins TRBV6-6 and TRBJ1-5; D unresolved. The germline gives CDR1 MNHNY, CDR2 SVGAGI (reference sequence). Trimming took 7 bases from V and 6 from J, leaving 16 bases between them. CDR3 size: 14 residues. The CDR3 DNA sequence: TGTGCCAGCAACCCTTGGAGGACTCCTCAGCCCCAGCATTTT. This sequence encodes CASNPWRTPQPQHF.

This clonotype was recorded many times. The chain employs TRBV4-1 and TRBJ2-5; 10 bases are shared with TRBD2. This CDR3 is built from 14 residues. Trimming cost V 2 bases and J 4 bases; bases outside gene matches: 1. In germline, CDR1 is MGHRA, CDR2 YSYEKL. Here the CDR3 DNA reads TGCGCCAGCAGCCAACCTAGCGGGGGAGAGACCCAGTACTTC. Protein: CASSQPSGGETQYF.

This clonotype was observed at least ten times. The chain links TRBV20-1 to TRBJ2-3; TRBD2 matches 8 bases. The CDR3 runs to 16 residues. J gave up 0 bases and V 6 bases, and 11 bases lay outside the gene matches. Germline V lookup: CDR1 DFQATT, CDR2 SNEGSKA (reference sequence). The CDR3 nucleotides read TGCAGTGCGCGGAGGTTACTAGCGGTTAGCACAGATACGCAGTATTTT. It specifies CSARRLLAVSTDTQYF.

This clonotype occurred many times. The gene calls are TRBV7-8 and TRBJ1-4; a possible D gene is TRBD1 (5 bases). The CDR3 totals 16 residues. Trimming removed 5 bases from V and 0 bases from J, with 13 bases in between. The germline CDR1 and CDR2 sequences are SGHVS and FQNEAQ. CDR3 coding DNA: TGTGCCAGCAGCGAGAGACAGAGTGCAACTAATGAAAAACTGTTTTTT. It yields the protein CASSERQSATNEKLFF.

This clonotype has at least ten counts. This rearrangement joins TRBV7-8 to TRBJ1-1, with 9 bases aligning to TRBD1. CDR1 is SGHVS and CDR2 is FQNEAQ in the germline V gene. V trimming: 5 bases; J trimming: 1 base; junction bases outside the gene matches: 2. The length of the CDR3 is 14 residues. The CDR3 DNA follows: TGTGCCAGCAGCGTGGACAGGGGGAACACTGAAGCTTTCTTT. This codes for CASSVDRGNTEAFF.

This clonotype was counted at least ten times. V and J are TRBV7-8 and TRBJ1-5, with 7 bases fitting TRBD1. CDR1 and CDR2 from the germline V gene are SGHVS and FQNEAQ. With V trimmed by 5 bases and J by 2 bases, 3 bases remained unmatched. The CDR3 consists of 14 residues. The CDR3 here is CASSPGTGNQPQHF. The CDR3 DNA sequence: TGTGCCAGCAGCCCAGGGACAGGCAATCAGCCCCAGCATTTT. Variable domain in full (rest from reference TRBV7-8 and TRBJ1-5): GAGVSQSPRYKVAKRGQDVALRCDPISGHVSLFWYQQALGQGPEFLTYFQNEAQLDKSGLPSDRFFAERPEGSVSTLKIQRTQQEDSAVYLCASSPGTGNQPQHFGDGTRLSIL.

This clonotype was detected ten times or more. V and J are TRBV11-2 and TRBJ1-1, with TRBD1 identical over 7 bases. This CDR3 spans 16 amino acids. The germline V gene has CDR1 SGHAT and CDR2 FQNNGV. Trimming took 5 bases from V and 0 from J; bases not matched to a gene: 9. CDR3 nucleotide sequence: TGTGCCAGCAGCCCCGGACAGGAGTACATGAACACTGAAGCTTTCTTT. It is translated as CASSPGQEYMNTEAFF.

This clonotype was recorded at least ten times. This chain uses TRBV19 with TRBJ2-1; 11 bases align to TRBD2. The CDR3 length is 15 residues. V was clipped by 3 bases and J by 8 bases; unmatched bases: 6. Germline CDR1 LNHDA, CDR2 SQIVND (reference sequence). CDR3 region: CASSISSGRADEQFF. CDR3 bases: TGTGCCAGTAGTATCAGTAGCGGGAGGGCCGATGAGCAGTTCTTC.

This clonotype has at least ten counts. The chain couples TRBV28 to TRBJ2-5; D unresolved. The CDR3 is 11 residues long. Trimming removed 3 bases from V and 4 bases from J, with 3 bases in between. In germline, CDR1 is MDHEN, CDR2 SYDVKM. CDR3 loop: CASSFRETQYF. CDR3 sequence (DNA): TGTGCCAGCAGTTTTCGAGAGACCCAGTACTTC.

This chain uses TRBV5-1 with TRBJ1-1; D gene uncertain. This CDR3 is built from 15 residues. Germline V gene sequence: CDR1 SGHRS, CDR2 YFSETQ. Trimming shortened V by 4 bases and J by 4 bases, and 17 bases separated the two germline ends. CDR3 DNA: TGCGCCAGCAGCGCCGGGTCTTCCCGGGGCACTGAAGCTTTCTTT. This sequence encodes CASSAGSSRGTEAFF.

This clonotype was detected many times. The J gene is TRBJ2-7, the V gene TRBV28, with TRBD2 identical over 8 bases. Germline assignment: CDR1 MDHEN and CDR2 SYDVKM. Germline trimming cut 6 bases from V and 3 bases from J; bases unmatched to any gene: 10. This CDR3 has 15 residues. The CDR3 reads CASSRVAGRDYEQYF. In DNA form, the CDR3 reads TGTGCCAGCAGCCGGGTAGCGGGAAGGGACTACGAGCAGTACTTC. The variable domain in full, with the rest retrieved from reference TRBV28 and TRBJ2-7, is DVKVTQSSRYLVKRTGEKVFLECVQDMDHENMFWYRQDPGLGLRLIYFSYDVKMKEKGDIPEGYSVSREKKERFSLILESASTNQTSMYLCASSRVAGRDYEQYFGPGTRLTVT.

In its sample, this clonotype was seen many times. The CDR3 DNA reads as TGTGCCACCAGTGACCCTTCGACAGCCATTGGAGGGGCCAACGTCCTGACTTTC. The encoded protein is CATSDPSTAIGGANVLTF. V and J are TRBV24-1 and TRBJ2-6, with D tentatively TRBD1 (5 bases). The CDR3 sequence is 18 residues long. From germline, CDR1 is KGHDR and CDR2 SFDVKD. Between the trimmed V and J ends, which lost 4 bases and 4 bases, there was a span of 19 bases.

This clonotype was found many times. This chain uses TRBV6-5 with TRBJ1-2; D not certain. The V and J ends lost 6 bases and 8 bases respectively, with 13 bases between them. Germline V gene data show CDR1 as MNHEY and CDR2 as SVGAGI. This CDR3 has 12 amino acids. CDR3 bases: TGTGCCAGCAGCTCCGGTTCGTCCGGCTACACCTTC. Its protein product is CASSSGSSGYTF.

This clonotype was seen repeatedly, ten times or more. CDR3 in DNA: TGCAGTGCTACCAGAATAGACAGATCTGAAGCTTTCTTT. Its protein is CSATRIDRSEAFF. V is TRBV20-1 and J is TRBJ1-1; D is possibly TRBD1 (5 bases). Trimming shortened V by 4 bases and J by 6 bases, and 15 bases separated the two germline ends. Looked up from germline, CDR1 is DFQATT and CDR2 is SNEGSKA (reference sequence). This CDR3 has 13 amino acids.

This clonotype was counted ten times or more. The chain is built from TRBV5-1 and TRBJ2-3; 8 nucleotides align to TRBD2. The V and J ends lost 0 bases and 5 bases, in that order; junction bases with no gene match: 5. Germline V CDR1 and CDR2: SGHRS, YFSETQ. The CDR3 covers 15 residues. In DNA form, the CDR3 reads TGCGCCAGCAGCTTGGATGGGAGCGGGAGAGATACGCAGTATTTT. Encoded protein: CASSLDGSGRDTQYF.